A selection of T cell receptor beta chains follows, all from one sample in a study of identical twins. One entry per CDR3 protein results from TCRdb running MiXCR on the 5' RACE reads. The sample includes about 570,000 distinct CDR3 sequences, 9.6% seen only once; the top ten take under 3.5%. The data were also submitted as part of a second study, on yellow fever vaccine responses in identical twins.

Sequenced sample: PBMCs. The receptors here all came from a woman aged 18-30 years in good health. Both conserved end residues are part of each CDR3. A D gene is named only where the DNA matches it firmly.

v_gene	j_gene	d_gene	CDR3aa
TRBV7-9	TRBJ2-7	NA	CASSYSSYEQYF
TRBV20-1	TRBJ2-3	NA	CSARTLAGEGPSSTDTQYF
TRBV11-2	TRBJ2-3	NA	CASSLDLVWDTQYF
TRBV29-1	TRBJ1-1	NA	CSVDDWTFTEAFF
TRBV12-3/TRBV12-4	TRBJ2-2	NA	CASSRLATGELFF
TRBV6-1	TRBJ2-5	TRBD2	CASSPTGGGGETQYF
TRBV12-3/TRBV12-4	TRBJ1-4	NA	CASSLTRTYEKLFF
TRBV10-3	TRBJ2-1	NA	CATWSTPSYNEQFF
TRBV24-1	TRBJ2-1	TRBD1	CATSGTGGGLAESSYNEQFF
TRBV7-2	TRBJ2-4	NA	CASSLAVGLTKNIQYF
TRBV6-4	TRBJ2-1	NA	CASSDLAGQNEQFF
TRBV20-1	TRBJ2-5	NA	CSAARAGSSLETQYF
TRBV27	TRBJ2-6	NA	CASSLSAYGANVLTF
TRBV7-3	TRBJ2-3	NA	CASSLTQSTDTQYF
TRBV15	TRBJ2-2	NA	CATSRDRAVSPRGELFF
TRBV28	TRBJ1-2	NA	CASRLWALVGGYTF
TRBV20-1	TRBJ2-7	NA	CSASTGATYEQYF
TRBV6-5	TRBJ2-2	NA	CASSYETTYTGELFF
TRBV20-1	TRBJ2-4	TRBD2	CSAREPASGIDIQYF
TRBV4-3	TRBJ2-7	NA	CASSQGWSGGSGLPAYEQYF
TRBV12-3/TRBV12-4	TRBJ2-1	TRBD2	CASTLGTSGTNEQFF
TRBV20-1	TRBJ1-2	NA	CSVPWGAYGYTF
TRBV7-6	TRBJ2-5	TRBD1	CASSSRDRRGKETQYF
TRBV3-1	TRBJ2-5	NA	CASSPDWLKETQYF
TRBV14	TRBJ2-3	NA	CASSPRDSRTQYF
TRBV10-1	TRBJ2-1	NA	CAIPAGQTYNEQFF
TRBV25-1	TRBJ1-1	NA	CASSDVPSGAFF
TRBV12-3/TRBV12-4	TRBJ2-1	NA	CASSLVIPNEQFF
TRBV12-3/TRBV12-4	TRBJ2-1	NA	CASTKTGTTYNEQFF
TRBV12-3/TRBV12-4	TRBJ2-7	NA	CASSTGPYEQYF
TRBV30	TRBJ2-5	NA	CAWSLYQETQYF
TRBV5-1	TRBJ2-1	NA	CASSLAGAEVYNEQFF
TRBV29-1	TRBJ2-5	TRBD2	CSSYGGSGGETQYF
TRBV7-9	TRBJ2-1	TRBD1	CASSHGQGWNEQFF
TRBV7-2	TRBJ1-2	TRBD1	CASSPGQGNLKYGYTF
TRBV29-1	TRBJ2-1	NA	CSVGQGPYNEQFF
TRBV24-1	TRBJ2-5	NA	CATSDPPFETQYF
TRBV14	TRBJ2-7	NA	CASSQEGFRSSREQYF
TRBV12-3/TRBV12-4	TRBJ2-1	TRBD2	CASTSERGPTGTRYNEQFF
TRBV20-1	TRBJ2-3	TRBD2	CSAWGLAGGLYDTQYF
TRBV5-5	TRBJ1-6	NA	CASSPSMALHF
TRBV5-6	TRBJ2-1	TRBD2	CASSPERGRSYNEQFF
TRBV19	TRBJ2-1	TRBD2	CASNRAGVNEQFF
TRBV6-4	TRBJ2-1	TRBD1	CASSETGNSYNEQFF
TRBV6-5	TRBJ1-5	NA	CASSYGGSGQPQHF
TRBV20-1	TRBJ1-5	NA	CSARDRAGESQPQHF
TRBV4-2	TRBJ2-3	TRBD2	CASSHQTRGEGDTQYF
TRBV12-3/TRBV12-4	TRBJ2-2	TRBD1	CASTTGDRVTTGELFF